The clone carrying this TCR beta chain was seen once. Antigen unknown. All patients experienced relapse after autologous stem cell transplantation, and brentuximab vedotin exposure was variable. Classification of best responses gave complete response, partial response or progressive disease. CDR3 length: 15 residues. V gave up 3 bases and J gave up 6 bases; unmatched junction bases: 8. Germline V CDR1 and CDR2: ENHRY, SYGVKD. The repertoire was sequenced with immunoSEQ multiplex PCR; TCRdb's copy has only in-frame clones and lacks some. The sample shows fewer than 45,000 clones, 86% of them seen only once. The record originates from a study of PD-1 blockade in classical Hodgkin lymphoma. Study conclusions and caveats: A significant rise in TCR diversity was seen by C4D1 for CD4+ cells but not for CD8+ cells. Why repertoires differed is undefined; disease activity or prior therapy possibly contributed. Reports described newly diagnosed patients as having lower baseline TCR diversity than healthy donors.

The sequence came from a human donor with classical Hodgkin lymphoma. The specimen was peripheral blood mononuclear cells (PBMCs), collected before the second cycle of nivolumab. The V call is TRBV10-3, the J call TRBJ1-5; 7 positions agree with TRBD1. The CDR3 DNA reads as TGTGCCATCAGTGATAGTACAGGGGAAGGTCAGCCCCAGCATTTT. Translated: CAISDSTGEGQPQHF.